The 30 T cell receptor beta chains below all came from one sample that was sequenced in a study of cytomegalovirus exposure and HLA in healthy donors. PCR primers comprised 60 Vbeta and 13 Jbeta primers. The assay was immunoSEQ multiplex PCR, and TCRdb's table has in-frame clones only and misses some. Of approximately 110,000 clones listed, 82% are singletons. The sequenced material came from PBMCs. These receptors were collected from a woman between 18 and 29 years old in good health and CMV-seronegative.

The genes are TRBV28 and TRBJ2-7; 10 bases align to TRBD2. This CDR3 comprises 14 residues. In germline, CDR1 is MDHEN, CDR2 SYDVKM. Germline trimming cut 6 bases from V and 6 bases from J; bases unmatched to any gene: 8. The CDR3 loop reads CASRASGRASEQYF. The CDR3 bases are TGTGCCAGCAGGGCCAGCGGGAGGGCCTCCGAGCAGTACTTC.

The rearrangement links TRBV4-1 to TRBJ1-4; tentatively, D is TRBD1 (5 bases). Germline assignment: CDR1 MGHRA and CDR2 YSYEKL. CDR3 length equals 16 residues. V dropped 3 bases and J dropped 5 bases, with 16 bases sitting between them. Here the CDR3 DNA reads TGCGCCAGCAGCCATCCGATGGGGCAGACAAATGAAAAACTGTTTTTT. Residues: CASSHPMGQTNEKLFF.

The rearrangement uses TRBV18 and TRBJ2-7; D might be TRBD1 (5 bases). This CDR3 has 15 residues. Germline assignment: CDR1 KGHSH and CDR2 LQKENI. The V and J ends lost 3 bases and 5 bases respectively, with 17 bases between them. The CDR3 DNA reads as TGTGCCAGCTCACCGCAACAGGAGTTAACCCACGAGCAGTACTTC. This gives the protein CASSPQQELTHEQYF.

This clone was recorded once. The rearrangement links TRBV6-7 to TRBJ2-1, with D perhaps TRBD1 (5 bases). TRBV6-7 is placed among ORFs of uncertain function. The CDR3 is 13 amino acids. The germline V and J ends were trimmed by 5 bases and 11 bases, with 16 bases remaining between them. CDR3 DNA sequence: TGTGCCAGCAGTGGGGATAAAGGGGCTAAGCAGTTCTTC. Amino acid sequence: CASSGDKGAKQFF.

The gene calls are TRBV5-1 and TRBJ2-3, with unresolved D. The V and J ends lost 0 bases and 0 bases respectively, with 11 bases between them. The CDR3 covers 16 residues. From germline, CDR1 is SGHRS and CDR2 YFSETQ. CDR3 region: CASSLVGGLSTDTQYF. The CDR3 nucleotides are TGCGCCAGCAGCTTGGTAGGCGGTTTAAGCACAGATACGCAGTATTTT.

V is TRBV12-1 and J is TRBJ1-5; the table's D call, TRBD1, has no DNA check behind it. TRBV12-1 is a listed pseudogene. The CDR3 runs 15 residues. The CDR3 nucleotides are TGTGCCAGCAGCCCCGGACAGGGTAGCAATCAGCCCCAGCATTTT. Amino acids: CASSPGQGSNQPQHF.

The chain links TRBV6-5 to TRBJ1-6, with TRBD1 as a possible D gene (5 bases). CDR3 size: 13 residues. V lost 6 bases to trimming and J lost 17 bases, with 20 bases between them. CDR1 MNHEY and CDR2 SVGAGI come from the germline V gene. CDR3 amino acids: CASSLRRDSQIHF. The CDR3 DNA sequence: TGTGCCAGCAGCCTACGGAGGGACTCACAAATCCACTTT.

The genes are TRBV6-1 and TRBJ1-4; no firm D call. The CDR3 runs to 14 residues. Trimming removed 6 bases from V and 0 bases from J, with 8 bases in between. Germline-derived CDR1 and CDR2 are MNHNS and SASEGT. This CDR3 reads CASRSGTTNEKLFF. The CDR3, as DNA: TGTGCCAGCAGGAGCGGAACAACTAATGAAAAACTGTTTTTT.

This chain uses TRBV7-2 with TRBJ2-5; D remains unclear. Germline CDR1 SGHTA, CDR2 FQGNSA. Trimming stripped 0 bases from V and 1 base from J, with 9 bases between. The CDR3 spans 15 residues. CDR3 nucleotides: TGTGCCAGCAGCTTAGCATTGAACAGCCAAGAGACCCAGTACTTC. Its translation is CASSLALNSQETQYF.

The chain recombines TRBV25-1 with TRBJ1-2; D possibly corresponds to TRBD1 (6 bases). This CDR3 is 14 amino acids long. Per germline, CDR1 MGHDK and CDR2 SYGVNS. Trimming cost V 3 bases and J 4 bases, with 12 bases left between them. The CDR3 spells CASSDGGSGYGYTF. The CDR3 nucleotides are TGTGCCAGCAGTGATGGGGGCTCGGGCTATGGCTACACCTTC.

The chain is built from TRBV6-6 and TRBJ1-4; TRBD1 aligns across 7 bases. The ends lost 8 bases at V and 8 bases at J; junction bases unmatched: 14. The CDR3 loop spans 15 amino acids. Germline loops: CDR1 MNHNY, CDR2 SVGAGI (reference sequence). The CDR3 DNA reads TGTGCCAGCCGTATTTCCGGGACAGCGTCCGAAAAACTGTTTTTT. Translated: CASRISGTASEKLFF.

This clone was counted between two and nine times. The chain recombines TRBV19 with TRBJ2-6; tentatively, D is TRBD2 (5 bases). V lost 3 bases, J lost 4 bases, and 10 bases lay in between. The CDR3 sequence is 15 residues long. From germline, CDR1 is LNHDA and CDR2 SQIVND (reference sequence). CDR3 DNA: TGTGCCAGTAGTATCCGGGGATCGGGGGCCAACGTCCTGACTTTC. Its protein product is CASSIRGSGANVLTF.

Concerning this clone itself: Other DNA sequences from this sample encode an identical CDR3 as well. This chain connects TRBV6-4 to TRBJ2-3; 10 bases match TRBD2. The J segment lost 1 base and the V segment lost 2 bases, leaving 0 bases of the junction unmatched. CDR1 is MRHNA and CDR2 is SNTAGT in the germline V gene. The CDR3 runs 15 residues. CDR3 in amino acids: CASSDGTSGTDTQYF. In DNA form, the CDR3 reads TGTGCCAGCAGTGACGGGACTAGCGGCACAGATACGCAGTATTTT.

The V and J genes are TRBV27 and TRBJ2-7; D not certain. Germline assignment: CDR1 MNHEY and CDR2 SMNVEV (reference sequence). Trimming took off 8 bases at V and 4 bases at J, with 15 bases between the two ends. The CDR3 totals 13 residues. CDR3 bases: TGTGCCAGCGCGTCACTGTCCCGTTACGAGCAGTACTTC. Translating it yields CASASLSRYEQYF.

The J gene is TRBJ2-5, the V gene TRBV28, with TRBD1 as a possible D gene (5 bases). V gave up 7 bases and J gave up 5 bases, with 20 bases separating them. This CDR3 region has 15 residues. Germline CDR1 is MDHEN and CDR2 is SYDVKM. The DNA for the CDR3 is TGTGCCAGCATGAATACCCCGACAGCTCAGGAGACCCAGTACTTC. This encodes CASMNTPTAQETQYF. The variable domain in full, completed from reference TRBV28 and TRBJ2-5, reads DVKVTQSSRYLVKRTGEKVFLECVQDMDHENMFWYRQDPGLGLRLIYFSYDVKMKEKGDIPEGYSVSREKKERFSLILESASTNQTSMYLCASMNTPTAQETQYFGPGTRLLVL.

This clone appeared once. This chain uses TRBV2 with TRBJ2-3; 8 bases are shared with TRBD2. After removal of 4 bases from V and 2 bases from J, the junction contained 5 bases not matched to a gene. Germline values: CDR1 SNHLY, CDR2 FYNNEI. The CDR3 spans 15 residues. The CDR3 protein is CASSGQRGPTDTQYF. CDR3 sequence (DNA): TGTGCCAGCAGTGGGCAGCGGGGGCCCACAGATACGCAGTATTTT.

This chain links TRBV6-5 with TRBJ2-1, with TRBD2 matching 9 bases. Germline values: CDR1 MNHEY, CDR2 SVGAGI. Trimming cost V 2 bases and J 11 bases; bases outside gene matches: 10. This CDR3 spans 15 amino acids. CDR3 DNA: TGTGCCAGCAGTTACGAAGGCGGGAGGGCCGGAAAGCAGTTCTTC. It encodes CASSYEGGRAGKQFF.

This clone was counted only a few times. The gene calls are TRBV2 and TRBJ1-1; 7 bases map to TRBD1. This CDR3 spans 15 amino acids. Germline-derived CDR1 and CDR2 are SNHLY and FYNNEI. J gave up 0 bases and V 5 bases, and 6 bases lay outside the gene matches. The CDR3 region has the DNA TGTGCCAGCAGTAGGGACAGCATAATGAACACTGAAGCTTTCTTT. Translated: CASSRDSIMNTEAFF.

V gene TRBV7-2 combines with J gene TRBJ1-1; 9 bases are shared with TRBD1. Germline loops: CDR1 SGHTA, CDR2 FQGNSA. The CDR3 extends over 13 amino acids. Trimming removed 3 bases from V and 8 bases from J; junction bases left unmatched: 4. The CDR3 loop is CASSFDRGEEAFF. DNA for the CDR3: TGTGCCAGCAGCTTCGACAGGGGGGAGGAAGCTTTCTTT. Full variable domain (outside the CDR3, taken from reference TRBV7-2 and TRBJ1-1): GAGVSQSPSNKVTEKGKDVELRCDPISGHTALYWYRQSLGQGLEFLIYFQGNSAPDKSGLPSDRFSAERTGGSVSTLTIQRTQQEDSAVYLCASSFDRGEEAFFGQGTRLTVV.

The V and J genes are TRBV10-3 and TRBJ1-4, with D tentatively TRBD1 (5 bases). This CDR3 spans 13 amino acids. V was pared by 2 bases and J by 14 bases, with 15 bases between. Germline V gene sequence: CDR1 ENHRY, CDR2 SYGVKD. The CDR3 region has the DNA TGTGCCATCAGTGAGAGCTCACAGGCCTCGCTGTTTTTT. It encodes CAISESSQASLFF.

CDR3 sequence: CASSAYRGEVNTEAFF. The CDR3 bases are TGTGCCAGCAGTGCGTATAGGGGTGAGGTGAACACTGAAGCTTTCTTT. The chain has TRBV6-1 and TRBJ1-1; D is possibly TRBD1 (5 bases). V dropped 4 bases and J dropped 0 bases, with 15 bases sitting between them. CDR1 and CDR2 from the germline V gene are MNHNS and SASEGT. The CDR3 is 16 amino acids.

The gene calls are TRBV9 and TRBJ2-3; 7 positions match TRBD1. Losses at the gene ends were 2 bases for V and 4 bases for J; bases not matched to a gene: 4. Germline CDR1 and CDR2: SGDLS and YYNGEE. This CDR3 is 14 amino acids long. The chain's CDR3 is CASSVGTVPDTQYF. Here the CDR3 DNA reads TGTGCCAGCAGCGTGGGGACAGTCCCAGATACGCAGTATTTT.

This sequence joins TRBV12-1 and TRBJ2-7; the D call of TRBD1 is as the table states it, not checked on the DNA. TRBV12-1 constitutes a pseudogene. CDR3 length: 13 amino acids. The CDR3 loop reads CASSLDRAYEQYV. DNA of the CDR3: TGTGCCAGCAGCTTGGACAGAGCCTACGAGCAGTACGTC.

V gene TRBV19 combines with J gene TRBJ2-4; perhaps TRBD2 as D (5 bases). The CDR3 has 13 residues. Looked up from germline, CDR1 is LNHDA and CDR2 is SQIVND (reference sequence). V lost 5 bases and J 11 bases, leaving 16 bases between the germline ends. The CDR3 spells CASSGGSTLFQYF. The CDR3 DNA is TGTGCCAGTAGTGGAGGAAGCACCTTGTTTCAGTACTTC.

The J gene is TRBJ2-2, the V gene TRBV21-1; the table calls TRBD1, which could not be checked here. TRBV21-1 is classified as a pseudogene. This CDR3 is 14 amino acids long. The CDR3 reads CASSKRDITGELFF. Here the CDR3 DNA reads TGTGCCAGCAGCAAAAGGGACATAACCGGGGAGCTGTTTTTT.

This clone was seen only a few times. V gene TRBV21-1 combines with J gene TRBJ2-7; TRBD1 is the table's D call and was not checked against the DNA. TRBV21-1 is classified as a pseudogene. The CDR3 length is 16 residues. In DNA, the CDR3 is TGTGCCAGCAGCAAAGGAGGTACAGGGGGCTTTAGCGAGCAGTACTTC. Translation gives CASSKGGTGGFSEQYF.

This sequence joins TRBV28 and TRBJ2-7, with TRBD2 matching 7 bases. V shed 5 bases and J 0 bases; nucleotides not matched to a gene: 19. The CDR3 is 19 residues long. CDR1 is MDHEN and CDR2 is SYDVKM in the germline V gene. The CDR3 nucleotides read TGTGCCAGCAGTACTCCCTGGGTGCTAGCGGTTGGAAGCTCCTACGAGCAGTACTTC. As protein: CASSTPWVLAVGSSYEQYF.

The rearrangement links TRBV6-1 to TRBJ1-2; D is unclear. Trimming took off 2 bases at V and 4 bases at J, with 2 bases between the two ends. The CDR3 has 11 amino acids. CDR1 is MNHNS and CDR2 is SASEGT in the germline V gene. DNA for the CDR3: TGTGCCAGCAGTGAACTCTATGGCTACACCTTC. Encoded protein: CASSELYGYTF.

The chain is built from TRBV19 and TRBJ2-2, with 10 nucleotides matching TRBD2. This CDR3 has 14 residues. The trim removed 7 bases at V and 2 bases at J, leaving 1 base unmatched. Germline V gene sequence: CDR1 LNHDA, CDR2 SQIVND (reference sequence). CDR3 sequence (DNA): TGTGCCAGTACTAGCGGGGGTAACACCGGGGAGCTGTTTTTT. It codes for CASTSGGNTGELFF.

This chain connects TRBV5-6 to TRBJ2-1; TRBD1 is a possible D gene (5 bases). Trimming removed 3 bases from V and 1 base from J, with 14 bases in between. Germline V CDR1 and CDR2: SGHDT, YYEEEE. The CDR3 length is 16 residues. This CDR3 is CASSSATGLSYNEQFF. CDR3 bases: TGTGCCAGCAGCTCTGCAACAGGCCTTTCCTACAATGAGCAGTTCTTC.